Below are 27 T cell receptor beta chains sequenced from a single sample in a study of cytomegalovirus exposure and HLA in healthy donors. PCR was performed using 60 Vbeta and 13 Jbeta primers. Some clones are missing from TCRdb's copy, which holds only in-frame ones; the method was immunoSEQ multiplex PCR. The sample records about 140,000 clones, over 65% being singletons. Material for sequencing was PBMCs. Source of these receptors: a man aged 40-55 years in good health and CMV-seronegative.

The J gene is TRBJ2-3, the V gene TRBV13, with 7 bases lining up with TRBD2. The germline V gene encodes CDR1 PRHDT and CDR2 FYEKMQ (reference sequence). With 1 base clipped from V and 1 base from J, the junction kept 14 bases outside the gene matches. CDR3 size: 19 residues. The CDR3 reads CASSLVASGPPRGTDTQYF. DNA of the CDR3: TGTGCCAGCAGCTTAGTGGCTAGCGGCCCTCCACGGGGCACAGATACGCAGTATTTT.

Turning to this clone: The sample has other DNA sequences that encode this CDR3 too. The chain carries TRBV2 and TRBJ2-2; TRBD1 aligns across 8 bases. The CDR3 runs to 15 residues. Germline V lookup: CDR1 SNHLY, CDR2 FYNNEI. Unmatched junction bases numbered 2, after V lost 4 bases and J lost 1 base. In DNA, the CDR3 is TGTGCCAGCAGTGGGACAGGGAGGAACACCGGGGAGCTGTTTTTT. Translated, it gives CASSGTGRNTGELFF.

As DNA, the CDR3 is TGTGCCAGCAGTTACTCTGGGGCAGGAGAAGCTTTCTTT. It yields the protein CASSYSGAGEAFF. The V and J genes are TRBV6-5 and TRBJ1-1, with D possibly matching TRBD1 (5 bases). Trimming stripped 0 bases from V and 8 bases from J, with 10 bases between. The CDR3 covers 13 residues. The germline V gene encodes CDR1 MNHEY and CDR2 SVGAGI.

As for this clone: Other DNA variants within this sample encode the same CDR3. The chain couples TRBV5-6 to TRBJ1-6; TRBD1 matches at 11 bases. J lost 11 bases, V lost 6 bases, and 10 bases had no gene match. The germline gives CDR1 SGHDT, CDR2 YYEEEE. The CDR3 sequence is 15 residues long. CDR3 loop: CASTRWGTGGPPLHF. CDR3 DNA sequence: TGTGCCAGCACCCGGTGGGGGACAGGGGGTCCACCCCTCCACTTT.

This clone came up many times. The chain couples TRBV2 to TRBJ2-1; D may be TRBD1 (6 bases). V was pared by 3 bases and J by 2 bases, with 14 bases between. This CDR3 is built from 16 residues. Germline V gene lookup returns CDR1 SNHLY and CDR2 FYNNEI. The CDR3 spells CASSESAGAPYNEQFF. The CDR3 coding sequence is TGTGCCAGCAGTGAGTCGGCAGGGGCCCCCTACAATGAGCAGTTCTTC.

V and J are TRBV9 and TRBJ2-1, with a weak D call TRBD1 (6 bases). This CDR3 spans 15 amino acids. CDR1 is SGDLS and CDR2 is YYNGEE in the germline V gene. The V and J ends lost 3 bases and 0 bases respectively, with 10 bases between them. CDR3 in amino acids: CASSAQGDSYNEQFF. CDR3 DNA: TGTGCCAGCAGCGCACAGGGTGACTCCTACAATGAGCAGTTCTTC.

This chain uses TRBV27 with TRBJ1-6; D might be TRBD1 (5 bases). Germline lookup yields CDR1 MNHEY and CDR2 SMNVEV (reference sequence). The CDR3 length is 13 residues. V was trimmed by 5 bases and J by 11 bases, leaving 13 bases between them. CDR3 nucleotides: TGTGCCAGCAGTGCTCAGGGTTCGACACCCCTCCACTTT. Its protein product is CASSAQGSTPLHF.

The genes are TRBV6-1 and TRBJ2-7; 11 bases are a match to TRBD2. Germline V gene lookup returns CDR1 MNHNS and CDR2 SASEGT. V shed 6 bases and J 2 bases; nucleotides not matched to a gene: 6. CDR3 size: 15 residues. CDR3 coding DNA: TGTGCCAGCAGGTACGAACTAGCGGGGGCCTACGAGCAGTACTTC. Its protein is CASRYELAGAYEQYF.

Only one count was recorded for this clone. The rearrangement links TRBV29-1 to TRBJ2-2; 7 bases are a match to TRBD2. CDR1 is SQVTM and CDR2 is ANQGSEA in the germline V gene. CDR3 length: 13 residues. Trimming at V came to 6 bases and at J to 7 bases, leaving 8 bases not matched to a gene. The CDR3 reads CSVWGGVDGELFF. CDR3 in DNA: TGCAGCGTCTGGGGGGGGGTTGACGGGGAGCTGTTTTTT.

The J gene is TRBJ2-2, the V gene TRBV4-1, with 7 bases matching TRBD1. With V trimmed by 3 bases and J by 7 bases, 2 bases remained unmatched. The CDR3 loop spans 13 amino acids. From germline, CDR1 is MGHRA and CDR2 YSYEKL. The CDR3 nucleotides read TGCGCCAGCAGCCAGACAGGGTTCGGGGAGCTGTTTTTT. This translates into CASSQTGFGELFF.

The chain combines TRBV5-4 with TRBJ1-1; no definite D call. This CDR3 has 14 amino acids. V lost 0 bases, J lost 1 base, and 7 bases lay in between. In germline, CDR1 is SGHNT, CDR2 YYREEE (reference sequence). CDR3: CASSLGGRNTEAFF. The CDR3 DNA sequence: TGTGCCAGCAGCTTGGGAGGCAGGAACACTGAAGCTTTCTTT.

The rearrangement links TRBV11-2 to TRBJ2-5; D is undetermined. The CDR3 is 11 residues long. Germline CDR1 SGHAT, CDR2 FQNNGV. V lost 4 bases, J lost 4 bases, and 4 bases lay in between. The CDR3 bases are TGTGCCAGCAGCTCTTTAGAGACCCAGTACTTC. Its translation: CASSSLETQYF.

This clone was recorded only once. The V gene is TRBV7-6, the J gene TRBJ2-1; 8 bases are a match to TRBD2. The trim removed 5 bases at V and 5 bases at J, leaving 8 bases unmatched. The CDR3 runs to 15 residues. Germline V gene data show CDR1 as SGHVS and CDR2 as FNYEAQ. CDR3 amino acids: CASSIQAGADNEQFF. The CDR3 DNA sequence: TGTGCCAGCAGCATCCAAGCGGGAGCGGACAATGAGCAGTTCTTC.

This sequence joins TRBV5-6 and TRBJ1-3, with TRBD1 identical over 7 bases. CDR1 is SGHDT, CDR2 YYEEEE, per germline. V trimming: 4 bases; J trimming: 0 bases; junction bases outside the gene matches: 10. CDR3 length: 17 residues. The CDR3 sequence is CASSTPGQEYSGNTIYF. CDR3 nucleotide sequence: TGTGCCAGCAGCACACCAGGACAGGAATACTCTGGAAACACCATATATTTT. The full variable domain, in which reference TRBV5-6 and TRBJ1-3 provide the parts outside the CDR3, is DAGVTQSPTHLIKTRGQQVTLRCSPKSGHDTVSWYQQALGQGPQFIFQYYEEEERQRGNFPDRFSGHQFPNYSSELNVNALLLGDSALYLCASSTPGQEYSGNTIYFGEGSWLTVV.

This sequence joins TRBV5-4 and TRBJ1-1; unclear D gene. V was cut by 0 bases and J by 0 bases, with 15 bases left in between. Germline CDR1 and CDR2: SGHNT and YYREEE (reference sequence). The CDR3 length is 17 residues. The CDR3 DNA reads TGTGCCAGCAGCTTGGGTCCGACGGGTTCGGTGAACACTGAAGCTTTCTTT. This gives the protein CASSLGPTGSVNTEAFF.

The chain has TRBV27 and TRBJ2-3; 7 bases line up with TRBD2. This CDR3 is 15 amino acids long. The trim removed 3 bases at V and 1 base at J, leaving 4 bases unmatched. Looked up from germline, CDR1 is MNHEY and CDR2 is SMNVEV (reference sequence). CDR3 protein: CASSFFAGGTDTQYF. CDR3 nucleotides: TGTGCCAGCAGTTTTTTCGCGGGAGGCACAGATACGCAGTATTTT.

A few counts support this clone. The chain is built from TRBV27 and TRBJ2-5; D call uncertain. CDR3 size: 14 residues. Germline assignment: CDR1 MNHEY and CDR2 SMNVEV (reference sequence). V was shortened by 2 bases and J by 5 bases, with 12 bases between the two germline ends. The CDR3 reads CASSLRIALETQYF. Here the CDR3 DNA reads TGTGCCAGCAGTTTAAGGATAGCTCTGGAGACCCAGTACTTC.

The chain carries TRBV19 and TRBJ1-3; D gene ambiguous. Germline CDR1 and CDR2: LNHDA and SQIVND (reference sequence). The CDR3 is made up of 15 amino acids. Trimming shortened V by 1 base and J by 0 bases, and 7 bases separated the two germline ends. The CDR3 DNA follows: TGTGCCAGTAGTATAGGCGGATACTCTGGAAACACCATATATTTT. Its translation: CASSIGGYSGNTIYF.

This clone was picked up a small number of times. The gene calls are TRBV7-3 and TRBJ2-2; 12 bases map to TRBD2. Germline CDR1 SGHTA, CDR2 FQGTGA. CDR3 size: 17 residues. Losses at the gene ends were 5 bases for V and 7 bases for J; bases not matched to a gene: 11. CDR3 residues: CASSRETSGRWGGELFF. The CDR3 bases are TGTGCCAGCAGCCGAGAGACTAGCGGGAGATGGGGCGGGGAGCTGTTTTTT.

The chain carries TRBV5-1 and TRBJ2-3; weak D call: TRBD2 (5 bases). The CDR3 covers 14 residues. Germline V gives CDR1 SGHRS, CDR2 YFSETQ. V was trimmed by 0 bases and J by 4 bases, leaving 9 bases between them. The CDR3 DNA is TGCGCCAGCAGCTTGGAGGCTAGCCCAGATACGCAGTATTTT. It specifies CASSLEASPDTQYF.

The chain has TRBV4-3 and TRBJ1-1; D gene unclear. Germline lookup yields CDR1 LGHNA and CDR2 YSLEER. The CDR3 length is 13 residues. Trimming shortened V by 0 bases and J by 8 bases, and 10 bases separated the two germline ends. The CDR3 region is CASSQDLGQEAFF. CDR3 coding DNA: TGCGCCAGCAGCCAAGATCTTGGGCAGGAAGCTTTCTTT.

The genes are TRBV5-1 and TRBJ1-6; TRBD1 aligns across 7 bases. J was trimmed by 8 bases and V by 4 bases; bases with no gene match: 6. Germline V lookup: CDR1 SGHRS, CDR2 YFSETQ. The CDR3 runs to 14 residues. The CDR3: CASSIQGNDSPLHF. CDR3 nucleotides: TGCGCCAGCAGCATACAGGGGAACGATTCACCCCTCCACTTT.

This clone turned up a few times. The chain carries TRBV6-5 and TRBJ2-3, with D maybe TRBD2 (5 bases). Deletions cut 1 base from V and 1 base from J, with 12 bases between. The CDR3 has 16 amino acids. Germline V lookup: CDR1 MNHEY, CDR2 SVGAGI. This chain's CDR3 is CASSYLLRARTDTQYF. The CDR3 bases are TGTGCCAGCAGTTACTTGTTGAGGGCGCGCACAGATACGCAGTATTTT.

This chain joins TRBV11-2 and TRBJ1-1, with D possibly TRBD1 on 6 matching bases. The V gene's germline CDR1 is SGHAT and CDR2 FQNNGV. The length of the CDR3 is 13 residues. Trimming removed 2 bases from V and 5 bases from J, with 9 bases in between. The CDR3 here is CASSLWGHTEAFF. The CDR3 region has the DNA TGTGCCAGCAGCTTATGGGGGCATACTGAAGCTTTCTTT.

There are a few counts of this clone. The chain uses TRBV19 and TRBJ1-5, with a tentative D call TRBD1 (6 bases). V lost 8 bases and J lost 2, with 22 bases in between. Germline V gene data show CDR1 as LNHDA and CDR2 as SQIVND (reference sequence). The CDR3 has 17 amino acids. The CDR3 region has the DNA TGTGCCAGTTCTTATACAGGGTACGTGGGACGCAATCAGCCCCAGCATTTT. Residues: CASSYTGYVGRNQPQHF.

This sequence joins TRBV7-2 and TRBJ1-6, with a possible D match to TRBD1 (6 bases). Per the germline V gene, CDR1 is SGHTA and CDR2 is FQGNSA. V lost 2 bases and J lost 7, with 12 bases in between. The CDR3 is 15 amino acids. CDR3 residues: CASSLSRTDNSPLHF. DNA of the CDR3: TGTGCCAGCAGCTTATCTAGGACAGACAATTCACCCCTCCACTTT. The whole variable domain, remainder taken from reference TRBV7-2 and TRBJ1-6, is GAGVSQSPSNKVTEKGKDVELRCDPISGHTALYWYRQSLGQGLEFLIYFQGNSAPDKSGLPSDRFSAERTGGSVSTLTIQRTQQEDSAVYLCASSLSRTDNSPLHFGNGTRLTVT.

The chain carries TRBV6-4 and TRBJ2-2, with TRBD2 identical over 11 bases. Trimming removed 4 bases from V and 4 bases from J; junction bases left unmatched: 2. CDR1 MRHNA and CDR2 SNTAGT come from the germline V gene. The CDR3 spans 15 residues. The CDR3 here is CASSAGTSGTGELFF. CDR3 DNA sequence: TGTGCCAGCAGTGCCGGGACTAGCGGCACCGGGGAGCTGTTTTTT.